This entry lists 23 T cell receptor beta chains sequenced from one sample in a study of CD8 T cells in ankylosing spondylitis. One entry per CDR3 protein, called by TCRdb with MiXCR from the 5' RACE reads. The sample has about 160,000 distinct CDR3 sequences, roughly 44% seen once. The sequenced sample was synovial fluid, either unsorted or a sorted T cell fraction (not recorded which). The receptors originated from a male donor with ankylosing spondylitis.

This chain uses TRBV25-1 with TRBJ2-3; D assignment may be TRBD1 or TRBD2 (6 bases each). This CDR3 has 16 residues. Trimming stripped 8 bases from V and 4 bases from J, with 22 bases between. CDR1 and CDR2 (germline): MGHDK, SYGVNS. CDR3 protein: CASSPWGAVHADTQYF. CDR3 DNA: TGTGCCAGCTCCCCATGGGGGGCAGTCCACGCAGATACGCAGTATTTT.

The CDR3 is CASRRQGAGTYEQYF. CDR3 coding DNA: TGTGCCAGCAGAAGACAGGGGGCTGGTACCTACGAGCAGTACTTC. The chain employs TRBV7-8 and TRBJ2-7; 10 bases are shared with TRBD1. CDR1 is SGHVS and CDR2 is FQNEAQ in the germline V gene. After removal of 6 bases from V and 2 bases from J, the junction contained 7 bases not matched to a gene. The CDR3 covers 15 residues.

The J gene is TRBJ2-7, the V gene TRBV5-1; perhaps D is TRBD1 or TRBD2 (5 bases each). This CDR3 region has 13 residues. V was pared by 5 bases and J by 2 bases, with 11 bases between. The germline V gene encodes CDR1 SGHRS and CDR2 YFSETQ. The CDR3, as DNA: TGCGCCAGCAGACAGGAGGCTGCCTACGAGCAGTACTTC. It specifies CASRQEAAYEQYF. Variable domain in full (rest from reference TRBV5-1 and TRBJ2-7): KAGVTQTPRYLIKTRGQQVTLSCSPISGHRSVSWYQQTPGQGLQFLFEYFSETQRNKGNFPGRFSGRQFSNSRSEMNVSTLELGDSALYLCASRQEAAYEQYFGPGTRLTVT.

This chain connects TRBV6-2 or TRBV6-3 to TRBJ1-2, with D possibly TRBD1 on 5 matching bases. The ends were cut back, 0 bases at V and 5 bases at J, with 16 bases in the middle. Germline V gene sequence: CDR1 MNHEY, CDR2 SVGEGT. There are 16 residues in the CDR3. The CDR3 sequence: CASSYSGPDIPYGYTF. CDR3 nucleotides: TGTGCCAGCAGTTACTCCGGCCCGGACATTCCTTATGGCTACACCTTC.

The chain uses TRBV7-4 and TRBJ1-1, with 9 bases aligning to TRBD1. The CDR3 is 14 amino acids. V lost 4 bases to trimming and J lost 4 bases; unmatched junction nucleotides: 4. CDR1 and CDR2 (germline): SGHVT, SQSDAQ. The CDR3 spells CASSSGTGSTEAFF. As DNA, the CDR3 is TGTGCCAGCAGCTCCGGGACAGGGAGCACTGAAGCTTTCTTT.

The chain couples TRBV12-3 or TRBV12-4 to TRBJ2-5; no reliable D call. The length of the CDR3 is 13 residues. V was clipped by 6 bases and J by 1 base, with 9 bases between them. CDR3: CASSWTFQETQYF. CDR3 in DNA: TGTGCCAGCAGCTGGACGTTCCAAGAGACCCAGTACTTC.

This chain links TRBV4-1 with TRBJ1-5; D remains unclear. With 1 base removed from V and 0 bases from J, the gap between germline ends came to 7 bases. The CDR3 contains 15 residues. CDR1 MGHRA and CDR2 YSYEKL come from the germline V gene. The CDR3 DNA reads TGCGCCAGCAGCCAAGCCCATTATAGCAATCAGCCCCAGCATTTT. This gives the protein CASSQAHYSNQPQHF.

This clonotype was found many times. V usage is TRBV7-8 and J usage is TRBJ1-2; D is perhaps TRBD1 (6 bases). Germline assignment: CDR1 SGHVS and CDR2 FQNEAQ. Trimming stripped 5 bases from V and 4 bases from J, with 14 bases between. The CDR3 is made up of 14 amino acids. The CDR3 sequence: CASSHRTVLYGYTF. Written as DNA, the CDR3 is TGTGCCAGCAGCCATCGGACAGTCCTCTATGGCTACACCTTC.

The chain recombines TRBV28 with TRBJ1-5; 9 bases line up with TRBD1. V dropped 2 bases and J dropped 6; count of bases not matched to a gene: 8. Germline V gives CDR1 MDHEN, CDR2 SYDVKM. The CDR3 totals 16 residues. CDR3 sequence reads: CASSLARQGGGQPQHF. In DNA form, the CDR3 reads TGTGCCAGCAGTTTAGCACGACAGGGGGGAGGTCAGCCCCAGCATTTT.

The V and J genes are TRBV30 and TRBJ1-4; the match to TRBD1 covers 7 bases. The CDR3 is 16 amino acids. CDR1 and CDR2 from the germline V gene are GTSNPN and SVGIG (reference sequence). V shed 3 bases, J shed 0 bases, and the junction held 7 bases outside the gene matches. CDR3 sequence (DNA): TGTGCCTGGAGGGCCGGGACAGCGGCAACTAATGAAAAACTGTTTTTT. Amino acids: CAWRAGTAATNEKLFF.

The chain's CDR3 is CATSTLAGVLGEQYF. CDR3 DNA: TGTGCCACCAGCACACTAGCGGGAGTCTTGGGCGAGCAGTACTTC. The genes are TRBV15 and TRBJ2-7; TRBD2 agrees at 11 bases. The junction had 8 bases not matched to a gene; V was cut back by 4 bases and J by 6 bases. Germline CDR1 and CDR2: LNHNV and YYDKDF (reference sequence). There are 15 residues in the CDR3.

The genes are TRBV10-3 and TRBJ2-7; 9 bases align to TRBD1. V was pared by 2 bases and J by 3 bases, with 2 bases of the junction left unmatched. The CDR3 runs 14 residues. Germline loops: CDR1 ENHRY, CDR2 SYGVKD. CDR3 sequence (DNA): TGTGCCATCAGTGAGGGGACAGGGCTCTACGAGCAGTACTTC. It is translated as CAISEGTGLYEQYF.

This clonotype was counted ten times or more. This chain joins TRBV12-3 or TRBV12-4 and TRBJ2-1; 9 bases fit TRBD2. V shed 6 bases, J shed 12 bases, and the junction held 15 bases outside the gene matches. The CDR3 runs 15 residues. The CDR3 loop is CASRSSGTSPLVQFF. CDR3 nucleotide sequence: TGTGCCAGCAGGTCCTCTGGGACTAGCCCGTTGGTGCAGTTCTTC.

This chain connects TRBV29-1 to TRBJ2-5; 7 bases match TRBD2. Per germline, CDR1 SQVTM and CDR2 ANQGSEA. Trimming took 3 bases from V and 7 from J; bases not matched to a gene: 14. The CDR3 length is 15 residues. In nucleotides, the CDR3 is TGCAGCGTTGATTTAGCGGGTCCACCCTTTTGGACCCAGTACTTC. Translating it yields CSVDLAGPPFWTQYF.

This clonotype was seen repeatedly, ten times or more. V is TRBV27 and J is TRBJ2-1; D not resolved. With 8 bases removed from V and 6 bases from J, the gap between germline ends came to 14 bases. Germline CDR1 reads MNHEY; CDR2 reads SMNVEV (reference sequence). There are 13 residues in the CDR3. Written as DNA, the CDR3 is TGTGCCAGCTCCGTTTCCGGGTCCAATGAGCAGTTCTTC. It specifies CASSVSGSNEQFF.

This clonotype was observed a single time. The CDR3 loop reads CASSFWGNEQFF. DNA for the CDR3: TGTGCCAGCAGTTTTTGGGGGAATGAGCAGTTCTTC. V and J are TRBV28 and TRBJ2-1; D possibly uses TRBD1 or TRBD2 (5 bases each). The V end lost 3 bases, the J end lost 7 bases, and 7 bases lay between the germline ends. Germline loops: CDR1 MDHEN, CDR2 SYDVKM. The CDR3 sequence is 12 residues long.

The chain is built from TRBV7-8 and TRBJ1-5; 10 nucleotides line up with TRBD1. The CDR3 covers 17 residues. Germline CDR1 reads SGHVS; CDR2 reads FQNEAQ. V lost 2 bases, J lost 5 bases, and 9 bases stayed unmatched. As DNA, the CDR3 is TGTGCCAGCAGCTTAATGGGACAGGGGCGGGAGGATCAGCCCCAGCATTTT. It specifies CASSLMGQGREDQPQHF.

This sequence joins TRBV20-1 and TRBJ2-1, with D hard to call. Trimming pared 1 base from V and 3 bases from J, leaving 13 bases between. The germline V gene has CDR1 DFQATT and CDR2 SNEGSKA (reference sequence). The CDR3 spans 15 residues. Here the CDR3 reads CSARVGDRDYNEQFF. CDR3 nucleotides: TGCAGTGCTAGAGTTGGAGACCGAGACTACAATGAGCAGTTCTTC.

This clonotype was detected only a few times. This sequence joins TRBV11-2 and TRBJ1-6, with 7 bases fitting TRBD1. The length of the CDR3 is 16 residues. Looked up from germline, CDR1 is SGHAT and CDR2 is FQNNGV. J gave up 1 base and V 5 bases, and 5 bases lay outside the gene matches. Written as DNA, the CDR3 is TGTGCCAGCAGCAATACAGGGGAGTCCTATAATTCACCCCTCCACTTT. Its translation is CASSNTGESYNSPLHF.

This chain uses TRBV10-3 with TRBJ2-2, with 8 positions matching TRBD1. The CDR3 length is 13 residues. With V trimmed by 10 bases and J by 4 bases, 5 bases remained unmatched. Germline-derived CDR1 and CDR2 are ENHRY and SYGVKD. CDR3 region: CATRDRRTGELFF. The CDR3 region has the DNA TGTGCCACCCGGGACAGGCGCACCGGGGAGCTGTTTTTT.

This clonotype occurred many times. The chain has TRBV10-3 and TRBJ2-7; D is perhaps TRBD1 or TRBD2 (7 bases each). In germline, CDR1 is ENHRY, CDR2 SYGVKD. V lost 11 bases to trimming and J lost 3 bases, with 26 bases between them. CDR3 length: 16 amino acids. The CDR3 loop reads CAFRVGTRGGVYEQYF. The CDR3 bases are TGTGCCTTCCGAGTAGGGACCAGGGGGGGGGTCTACGAGCAGTACTTC.

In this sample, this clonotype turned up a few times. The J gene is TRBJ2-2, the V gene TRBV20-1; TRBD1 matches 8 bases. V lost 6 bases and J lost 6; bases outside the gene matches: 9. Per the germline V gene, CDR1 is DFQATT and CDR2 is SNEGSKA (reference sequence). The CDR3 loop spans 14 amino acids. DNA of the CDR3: TGCAGTGCCCGGCCAGGGGGCGACGCCGGGGAGCTGTTTTTT. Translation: CSARPGGDAGELFF.

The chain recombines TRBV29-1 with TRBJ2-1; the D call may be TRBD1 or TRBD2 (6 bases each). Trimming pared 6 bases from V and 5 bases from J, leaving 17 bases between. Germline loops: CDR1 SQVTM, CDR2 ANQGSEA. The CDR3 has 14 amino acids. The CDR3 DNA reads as TGCAGCGTGGGGCGGGACACACTAAACAATGAGCAGTTCTTC. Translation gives CSVGRDTLNNEQFF.